The 31 T cell receptor beta chains in this list originate from one sample, sequenced in a study of circulating CD8 cells and anti-PD-1 response in melanoma. From live CD3+CD8+TCRalphabeta+ cells, four PD-1 and/or TIGIT subsets were sorted. Using about 15 ng of total RNA, TCR libraries were made with the QIAseq Immune Repertoire TCR panel. TCRdb re-called the reads through MiXCR, storing one row per CDR3 protein. The data show 1,000 to 1,500 distinct CDR3 sequences, 7.3% seen once. The sequencing used CD8+ T cells from PBMCs, collected at baseline or after one month of anti-PD-1 therapy (not recorded which). These receptors originate from a human donor with melanoma.

Relative to its sample, this clonotype is hyperexpanded. This chain joins TRBV25-1 and TRBJ2-7, with D perhaps matching TRBD1 (6 bases). With 1 base removed from V and 4 bases from J, the gap between germline ends came to 11 bases. This CDR3 is built from 14 residues. Germline CDR1 and CDR2: MGHDK and SYGVNS. The CDR3 DNA is TGTGCCAGCAGTGAATCGGACAGTTCATACGAGCAGTACTTC. Encoded protein: CASSESDSSYEQYF.

Judged by abundance, this clonotype is medium-sized. The V gene is TRBV28, the J gene TRBJ1-6, with 12 bases fitting TRBD1. Per the germline V gene, CDR1 is MDHEN and CDR2 is SYDVKM. There are 15 residues in the CDR3. With 6 bases clipped from V and 9 bases from J, the junction kept 6 bases outside the gene matches. The chain's CDR3 is CASSWDRGRGSPLHF. In DNA form, the CDR3 reads TGTGCCAGCAGCTGGGACAGGGGGCGAGGTTCACCCCTCCACTTT. Together with reference TRBV28 and TRBJ1-6, the CDR3 gives the full variable domain: DVKVTQSSRYLVKRTGEKVFLECVQDMDHENMFWYRQDPGLGLRLIYFSYDVKMKEKGDIPEGYSVSREKKERFSLILESASTNQTSMYLCASSWDRGRGSPLHFGNGTRLTVT.

In this sample, this clonotype is large (0.1 to 1%). The chain links TRBV28 to TRBJ2-7; TRBD1 agrees at 7 bases. CDR3 length: 15 amino acids. Unmatched junction bases numbered 4, after V lost 2 bases and J lost 0 bases. Germline V gives CDR1 MDHEN, CDR2 SYDVKM. The CDR3 here is CASSLEAGGSYEQYF. The CDR3, as DNA: TGTGCCAGCAGTTTAGAGGCAGGGGGCTCCTACGAGCAGTACTTC.

This clonotype was counted once. The chain links TRBV28 to TRBJ2-7, with 7 bases aligning to TRBD1. The CDR3 is made up of 14 amino acids. The germline CDR1 and CDR2 sequences are MDHEN and SYDVKM. With 6 bases clipped from V and 3 bases from J, the junction kept 8 bases outside the gene matches. CDR3 bases: TGTGCCAGCAGCCCCCGGGACAGAGGCTACGAGCAGTACTTC. Amino acid sequence: CASSPRDRGYEQYF.

By proportion, this clonotype is large. The chain employs TRBV3-1 and TRBJ2-3; D might be TRBD1 or TRBD2, each matching 5 bases. Germline V gives CDR1 LGHDT, CDR2 YNNKEL (reference sequence). V lost 4 bases, J lost 1 base, and 21 bases lay in between. This CDR3 comprises 18 residues. This chain's CDR3 is CASSPSKGFGTRTDTQYF. The CDR3 DNA reads TGTGCCAGCAGCCCTTCAAAGGGTTTTGGGACCCGCACAGATACGCAGTATTTT.

Concerning this clonotype itself: An end of the junction does not agree with germline; a read error may underlie this. This sequence joins TRBV5-5 and TRBJ1-1; the D is unclear. This CDR3 spans 12 amino acids. In germline, CDR1 is SGHKS, CDR2 YYEKEE (reference sequence). Here the CDR3 DNA reads TGTGCCAGCAGCTCCAGGAACACTGGAGCTTTCTTT. Residues: CASSSRNTGAFF.

This clonotype is medium-sized by share. The V gene is TRBV28, the J gene TRBJ1-2; no definite D call. The V gene's germline CDR1 is MDHEN and CDR2 SYDVKM. V lost 6 bases, J lost 6 bases, and 11 bases lay in between. This CDR3 comprises 12 residues. The CDR3 bases are TGTGCCAGCAGCCCTTCGCTTGATGGCTACACCTTC. This translates into CASSPSLDGYTF.

In its sample, this clonotype ranks as medium-sized. DNA for the CDR3: TGTGCCAGCAGTCAAGGGCGGGGGCTAGGGCAGTATTTT. This codes for CASSQGRGLGQYF. The V gene is TRBV11-2, the J gene TRBJ2-3; TRBD2 is a possible D gene (7 bases). With 6 bases removed from V and 11 bases from J, the gap between germline ends came to 18 bases. Germline lookup yields CDR1 SGHAT and CDR2 FQNNGV. The CDR3 covers 13 residues.

By share, this clonotype counts as medium-sized. V is TRBV5-4 and J is TRBJ2-1; 8 bases are shared with TRBD2. Germline CDR1 is SGHNT and CDR2 is YYREEE (reference sequence). The CDR3 length is 15 residues. J lost 1 base, V lost 1 base, and 1 base had no gene match. The CDR3 sequence: CASSLKRESYNEQFF. The CDR3, as DNA: TGTGCCAGCAGCTTGAAGCGGGAGTCCTACAATGAGCAGTTCTTC.

This clonotype is deemed large. V gene TRBV28 combines with J gene TRBJ2-7; D is uncertain. The V gene lost 3 bases and the J gene lost 1 base, with 10 bases spanning the gap. Germline-derived CDR1 and CDR2 are MDHEN and SYDVKM. This CDR3 contains 14 residues. For the CDR3, the DNA is TGTGCCAGCAGTTTGGGATCCGCTTCCTACGAGCAGTACTTC. It specifies CASSLGSASYEQYF.

Relative to its sample, this clonotype is medium-sized. This chain joins TRBV24-1 and TRBJ2-1; D may be TRBD1 (5 bases). CDR1 is KGHDR and CDR2 is SFDVKD in the germline V gene. The CDR3 loop spans 13 amino acids. V lost 11 bases to trimming and J lost 0 bases, with 10 bases between them. The CDR3 DNA is TGTGCCATCCGAGACAGCTCCTACAATGAGCAGTTCTTC. Its translation: CAIRDSSYNEQFF.

This clonotype ranks as large. V and J are TRBV28 and TRBJ2-7; D not resolved. CDR3 size: 12 residues. V was clipped by 2 bases and J by 3 bases, with 5 bases between them. Germline V gene data show CDR1 as MDHEN and CDR2 as SYDVKM. This chain's CDR3 is CASSLLLYEQYF. As DNA, the CDR3 is TGTGCCAGCAGTTTACTACTCTACGAGCAGTACTTC.

This clonotype rates as medium-sized. V is TRBV28 and J is TRBJ1-1; no firm D call. Trimming shortened V by 5 bases and J by 7 bases, and 17 bases separated the two germline ends. The CDR3 extends over 14 amino acids. The V gene's germline CDR1 is MDHEN and CDR2 SYDVKM. The CDR3, as DNA: TGTGCCAGCAGTCCAATCGCACGGGAAGATGAAGCTTTCTTT. Translated: CASSPIAREDEAFF.

Judged by abundance, this clonotype is medium-sized. J is TRBJ2-2 and V is TRBV23-1; 9 bases match TRBD1. TRBV23-1 is recorded as an ORF, its role being uncertain. The CDR3 length is 17 residues. The V and J ends lost 3 bases and 1 base, in that order; junction bases with no gene match: 6. CDR3: CASSHLDRGVNTGELFF. CDR3 bases: TGCGCCAGCAGTCATCTGGACAGGGGCGTGAACACCGGGGAGCTGTTTTTT.

By share of the sample, this clonotype is medium-sized. The chain has TRBV4-2 and TRBJ2-3; tentatively, D is TRBD2 (5 bases). The germline V gene encodes CDR1 LGHNA and CDR2 YNFKEQ. V dropped 4 bases and J dropped 6 bases, with 5 bases sitting between them. The length of the CDR3 is 11 residues. The CDR3 DNA sequence: TGTGCCAGCAGCCCGGGGGATACGCAGTATTTT. Its translation is CASSPGDTQYF.

This clonotype is deemed medium-sized (0.01 to 0.1%). This chain connects TRBV19 to TRBJ1-5, with D perhaps TRBD1 (5 bases). Trimming pared 6 bases from V and 4 bases from J, leaving 13 bases between. The CDR3 extends over 14 amino acids. Germline lookup yields CDR1 LNHDA and CDR2 SQIVND (reference sequence). The DNA of the CDR3 is TGTGCCAGTAGCCAGGGACGGGATAATCAGCCCCAGCATTTT. This gives the protein CASSQGRDNQPQHF.

In its sample, this clonotype is medium-sized. This chain links TRBV20-1 with TRBJ2-1, with no clear D. Germline loops: CDR1 DFQATT, CDR2 SNEGSKA (reference sequence). The length of the CDR3 is 15 residues. V was shortened by 1 base and J by 5 bases, with 15 bases between the two germline ends. The CDR3 DNA is TGCAGTGCTAGAGGGTTAGTACGGCAGGACAATGAGCAGTTCTTC. It translates to CSARGLVRQDNEQFF.

By share, this clonotype counts as medium-sized. The chain combines TRBV20-1 with TRBJ2-7, with 9 bases lining up with TRBD2. Unmatched junction bases numbered 9, after V lost 0 bases and J lost 3 bases. The CDR3 is 16 amino acids. The germline gives CDR1 DFQATT, CDR2 SNEGSKA (reference sequence). CDR3 sequence: CSARDLAGAPLYEQYF. In nucleotides, the CDR3 is TGCAGTGCTAGAGATTTAGCGGGAGCCCCCCTCTACGAGCAGTACTTC.

This clonotype is termed medium-sized. This sequence joins TRBV24-1 and TRBJ2-1; D is ambiguous. The germline V gene has CDR1 KGHDR and CDR2 SFDVKD. The V end was cut by 4 bases, the J end by 9 bases, with 9 bases between. The CDR3 has 12 residues. In nucleotides, the CDR3 is TGTGCCACCAGTGAGGGGAAGGGTGAGCAGTTCTTC. Its translation is CATSEGKGEQFF.

This clonotype rates as medium-sized. The CDR3 coding sequence is TGTGCCAGCAGTTCATTACGTGGACAGGGTAAAGAGACCCAGTACTTC. It is translated as CASSSLRGQGKETQYF. V gene TRBV28 combines with J gene TRBJ2-5; TRBD1 agrees at 8 bases. CDR3 size: 16 residues. The V gene end was trimmed by 4 bases and the J gene end by 3 bases; junction bases not matched to a gene: 10. Germline lookup yields CDR1 MDHEN and CDR2 SYDVKM.

About this clonotype: A much larger clone lies one base from this, so it may be a read error. The chain combines TRBV29-1 with TRBJ2-7, with D uncertain. Per the germline V gene, CDR1 is SQVTM and CDR2 is ANQGSEA. The CDR3 has 12 amino acids. The CDR3 DNA reads TGCAGCGTTGAAGGACCGAGGTACGAGCGGTACTTC. Its translation: CSVEGPRYERYF.

This clonotype is termed large. The gene calls are TRBV29-1 and TRBJ1-1; D gene ambiguous. Germline CDR1 is SQVTM and CDR2 is ANQGSEA. The V and J ends lost 7 bases and 1 base respectively, with 16 bases between them. The CDR3 runs to 14 residues. CDR3 DNA: TGCAGCGCACGGACCCTTAAGTCGAACACTGAAGCTTTCTTT. Protein: CSARTLKSNTEAFF.

Written as DNA, the CDR3 is TGTGCCAGCACCTCAGGCGCGGGATACAATGAGCAGTTCTTC. The encoded protein is CASTSGAGYNEQFF. This chain connects TRBV27 to TRBJ2-1; tentatively, D is TRBD2 (6 bases). Germline loops: CDR1 MNHEY, CDR2 SMNVEV (reference sequence). The CDR3 contains 14 residues. Deletions cut 7 bases from V and 4 bases from J, with 14 bases between.

By frequency in the sample, this clonotype is medium-sized. The chain has TRBV5-1 and TRBJ2-7, with D unresolved. The CDR3 is 12 residues long. The V end was cut by 0 bases, the J end by 5 bases, with 6 bases between. Per the germline V gene, CDR1 is SGHRS and CDR2 is YFSETQ. Written as DNA, the CDR3 is TGCGCCAGCAGCTTGGGTGGCCACGAGCAGTACTTC. Its protein is CASSLGGHEQYF.

By frequency in the sample, this clonotype is medium-sized. V usage is TRBV11-1 and J usage is TRBJ1-3; no definite D call. This CDR3 has 14 amino acids. Per the germline V gene, CDR1 is SGHAT and CDR2 is FQDESV (reference sequence). V gave up 6 bases and J gave up 4 bases, with 13 bases separating them. The CDR3 bases are TGTGCCAGCAGTTCCTTATCCGGAGGAAACACCATATATTTT. Translated: CASSSLSGGNTIYF.

By sample share, this clonotype is large (0.1 to 1%). This chain joins TRBV6-5 and TRBJ2-3; 8 bases match TRBD1. Germline V CDR1 and CDR2: MNHEY, SVGAGI. After removal of 4 bases from V and 0 bases from J, the junction contained 6 bases not matched to a gene. This CDR3 has 16 residues. The CDR3 loop reads CASSLGQGFSTDTQYF. The CDR3 DNA reads TGTGCCAGCAGTTTAGGACAGGGCTTTAGCACAGATACGCAGTATTTT.

This clonotype qualifies as medium-sized. The V call is TRBV24-1, the J call TRBJ2-3, with 8 bases matching TRBD1. The ends lost 3 bases at V and 5 bases at J; junction bases unmatched: 6. This CDR3 comprises 15 residues. Germline-derived CDR1 and CDR2 are KGHDR and SFDVKD. The CDR3: CATSDQGTGLDTQYF. The CDR3 DNA reads TGTGCCACCAGTGATCAAGGGACAGGCCTAGATACGCAGTATTTT.

Concerning this clonotype itself: At one of its ends the junction is not consistent with the germline gene, which may arise from a read error. CDR3 DNA: TGTGGCACCAGTGAACGCACAGATACGCAGTATTTT. It yields the protein CGTSERTDTQYF. The chain has TRBV24-1 and TRBJ2-3, with D unresolved. Germline CDR1 and CDR2: KGHDR and SFDVKD. This CDR3 contains 12 residues.

This clonotype is categorized as large. The rearrangement links TRBV6-6 to TRBJ1-1; the D is unclear. Trimming stripped 0 bases from V and 11 bases from J, with 13 bases between. This CDR3 has 13 residues. Germline loops: CDR1 MNHNY, CDR2 SVGAGI (reference sequence). The chain's CDR3 is CASSYSDLVGAFF. The CDR3 DNA sequence: TGTGCCAGCAGTTACTCGGACCTGGTCGGGGCTTTCTTT.

This clonotype is medium-sized (0.01 to 0.1%). The J gene is TRBJ1-2, the V gene TRBV15; TRBD1 agrees at 8 bases. The V gene's germline CDR1 is LNHNV and CDR2 YYDKDF (reference sequence). The CDR3 has 14 residues. With V trimmed by 8 bases and J by 5 bases, 10 bases remained unmatched. The CDR3 loop reads CATRTGGDPYGYTF. The CDR3 DNA sequence: TGTGCCACCCGTACAGGGGGGGACCCTTATGGCTACACCTTC. The variable domain in full, completed from reference TRBV15 and TRBJ1-2, reads DAMVIQNPRYQVTQFGKPVTLSCSQTLNHNVMYWYQQKSSQAPKLLFHYYDKDFNNEADTPDNFQSRRPNTSFCFLDIRSPGLGDTAMYLCATRTGGDPYGYTFGSGTRLTVV.

This clonotype ranks as medium-sized (0.01 to 0.1%). The gene calls are TRBV28 and TRBJ2-1; D unclear. V was pared by 3 bases and J by 8 bases, with 11 bases between. CDR1 and CDR2 (germline): MDHEN, SYDVKM. CDR3 size: 13 residues. As DNA, the CDR3 is TGTGCCAGCAGTTTGTCATTATTTGATGAGCAGTTCTTC. Translating it yields CASSLSLFDEQFF.